The entry below describes one T cell receptor (beta chain). This specimen belongs to a study of blood T cell repertoires in COVID-19. TCRdb's table, derived via immunoSEQ multiplex PCR, lists solely in-frame clones and lacks some. The data hold about 65,000 clones, with 90% to 95% observed a single time. Germline CDR1 SGHTA, CDR2 FQGTGA. The CDR3 loop spans 14 amino acids. The V and J ends lost 8 bases and 7 bases, in that order; junction bases with no gene match: 7. The sample taken for sequencing was peripheral blood. The sequence was obtained from an older man with active COVID-19. The rearrangement links TRBV7-3 to TRBJ2-2, with TRBD1 identical over 10 bases. The CDR3: CASRETGGLGELFF. The CDR3 DNA follows: TGTGCCAGCCGGGAGACAGGGGGCCTCGGGGAGCTGTTTTTT.